A selection of T cell receptor beta chains follows, all from one sample in a study of CD8 T cells in ankylosing spondylitis. Via MiXCR, TCRdb re-called the 5' RACE reads, giving one row per CDR3 protein. The sample lists approximately 220,000 distinct CDR3 sequences, 25% to 30% occurring once. The sample comprised blood, either unsorted or a sorted T cell fraction (not recorded which). These receptors were obtained from a male donor with ankylosing spondylitis or in good health (not recorded which). Each CDR3 is given with its conserved first and last residue. Fields, in order: clone size, J gene, V gene, D gene, CDR3 protein, CDR3 DNA. D genes are given only for firm matches. Rows may omit the clone size; those that give it use once, few, many or a size class.

many	TRBJ1-2	TRBV12-3/TRBV12-4	NA	CASGPGTGLSYTF	TGTGCCAGCGGCCCCGGGACTGGTCTGAGCTACACCTTC
NA	TRBJ2-7	TRBV28	NA	CASSSGTLYSYEQYF	TGTGCCAGCAGCTCCGGGACTCTATACTCATACGAGCAGTACTTC
many	TRBJ2-3	TRBV29-1	TRBD2	CSAPAGGSTQYF	TGCAGCGCCCCGGCGGGGGGAAGTACGCAGTATTTT
few	TRBJ1-1	TRBV12-3/TRBV12-4	NA	CASSLLNTEAFF	TGTGCCAGCAGTTTACTTAACACTGAAGCTTTCTTT
NA	TRBJ2-7	TRBV5-1	TRBD2	CASSLTASGTYEQYF	TGCGCCAGCAGCTTGACGGCTAGCGGGACCTACGAGCAGTACTTC
many	TRBJ2-7	TRBV27	NA	CASRTGTTSYEQYF	TGTGCCAGCAGGACAGGGACTACCTCCTACGAGCAGTACTTC
few	TRBJ2-5	TRBV29-1	NA	CSVMHRVQETQYF	TGCAGCGTTATGCATCGGGTCCAAGAGACCCAGTACTTC
many	TRBJ2-5	TRBV11-2	TRBD2	CASSRSGGLETQYF	TGTGCCAGCAGCCGCAGCGGGGGTCTAGAGACCCAGTACTTC
NA	TRBJ1-1	TRBV13	NA	CASSLHRLPTEAFF	TGTGCCAGCAGCTTACATCGCTTACCGACTGAAGCTTTCTTT
NA	TRBJ2-7	TRBV5-6	TRBD1	CASSSWTGGAYEQYF	TGTGCCAGCAGCTCCTGGACAGGGGGCGCGTACGAGCAGTACTTC
many	TRBJ1-2	TRBV20-1	NA	CSDSGTLAYGYTF	TGCAGTGATTCCGGAACGTTGGCCTATGGCTACACCTTC
NA	TRBJ2-1	TRBV20-1	TRBD2	CSARDLREDSYNEQFF	TGCAGTGCTAGAGATCTGCGGGAGGACTCCTACAATGAGCAGTTCTTC
many	TRBJ2-2	TRBV5-1	NA	CASSLIPGVGELFF	TGCGCCAGCAGCTTGATTCCGGGAGTTGGGGAGCTGTTTTTT
many	TRBJ1-2	TRBV5-1	NA	CASSLGQSANYGYTF	TGCGCCAGCAGCTTGGGACAGTCGGCTAACTATGGCTACACCTTC
NA	TRBJ2-2	TRBV20-1	TRBD2	CSARAQRELAGELFF	TGCAGTGCTAGAGCCCAGCGGGAATTAGCCGGGGAGCTGTTTTTT
many	TRBJ2-1	TRBV12-3/TRBV12-4	TRBD2	CASSRTGGPSEQFF	TGTGCCAGCAGCCGGACGGGAGGGCCGAGTGAGCAGTTCTTC
few	TRBJ1-5	TRBV19	NA	CASCRQGQYQPQHF	TGTGCCAGTTGCAGGCAGGGACAATATCAGCCCCAGCATTTT
NA	TRBJ2-1	TRBV12-3/TRBV12-4	TRBD2	CASSFQSGVKQFF	TGTGCCAGCAGTTTTCAGAGCGGGGTTAAGCAGTTCTTC
NA	TRBJ2-3	TRBV5-6	TRBD1	CASSEDRGIGDTQYF	TGTGCCAGCAGCGAAGACAGGGGCATAGGAGATACGCAGTATTTT
many	TRBJ2-2	TRBV6-5	NA	CASSYTRLSRNTGELFF	TGTGCCAGCAGTTACACGCGACTTTCACGGAACACCGGGGAGCTGTTTTTT
many	TRBJ1-5	TRBV20-1	NA	CSAGGGLAYNQPQHF	TGCAGTGCCGGGGGGGGCCTGGCCTACAATCAGCCCCAGCATTTT
many	TRBJ2-1	TRBV29-1	TRBD2	CSVGLAGGLSEQFF	TGCAGCGTTGGTCTAGCGGGAGGGCTGAGTGAGCAGTTCTTC
NA	TRBJ2-1	TRBV11-2	NA	CASSLGTAGEQFF	TGTGCCAGCAGCTTAGGGACAGCAGGGGAGCAGTTCTTC
NA	TRBJ2-3	TRBV29-1	NA	CSGTRGSRTDTQYF	TGCAGCGGGACTCGGGGCTCCCGCACAGATACGCAGTATTTT
many	TRBJ1-1	TRBV5-1	NA	CASSLSTSLVTEAFF	TGCGCCAGCAGCTTGTCTACCTCACTTGTAACTGAAGCTTTCTTT
NA	TRBJ2-4	TRBV20-1	TRBD2	CSARVGGENIQYF	TGCAGTGCTAGAGTGGGGGGGGAGAACATTCAGTACTTC
many	TRBJ2-7	TRBV29-1	TRBD1	CSVVIGTGGYEQYF	TGCAGCGTTGTAATCGGGACAGGAGGATACGAGCAGTACTTC
many	TRBJ2-4	TRBV28	NA	CASRSSGFQYF	TGTGCCAGCAGATCCTCGGGGTTTCAGTACTTC
NA	TRBJ2-1	TRBV20-1	NA	CSARDLTASKVREQFF	TGCAGTGCTAGAGATCTTACGGCTTCCAAGGTACGCGAGCAGTTCTTC
NA	TRBJ2-3	TRBV10-2	NA	CASSRGADTDTQYF	TGCGCCAGCAGTCGCGGGGCGGACACAGATACGCAGTATTTT
many	TRBJ2-1	TRBV10-3	TRBD2	CAISERGLAGPEQFF	TGTGCCATCAGTGAGCGGGGACTAGCGGGACCAGAGCAGTTCTTC
NA	TRBJ2-7	TRBV2	NA	CASRATGFYEQYF	TGTGCCAGCAGGGCCACAGGGTTCTACGAGCAGTACTTC
many	TRBJ2-7	TRBV6-1	NA	CASSTLGGVTGEQYF	TGTGCCAGCAGCACCCTCGGGGGAGTCACCGGCGAGCAGTACTTC
NA	TRBJ2-5	TRBV20-1	NA	CSARGGFQETQYF	TGCAGTGCTAGAGGAGGGTTCCAAGAGACCCAGTACTTC
NA	TRBJ1-1	TRBV4-3	NA	CASSQLRQAEAFF	TGCGCCAGCAGCCAACTTAGACAAGCTGAAGCTTTCTTT
few	TRBJ2-7	TRBV29-1	TRBD1	CSVRDRGQNEQYF	TGCAGCGTTCGGGACAGGGGGCAGAACGAGCAGTACTTC
NA	TRBJ1-5	TRBV6-6	TRBD1	CASRDRAHQPQHF	TGTGCCAGCAGAGACAGGGCCCATCAGCCCCAGCATTTT
few	TRBJ2-5	TRBV18	NA	CASSPSQKGPETQYF	TGTGCCAGCTCACCGTCTCAGAAGGGGCCAGAGACCCAGTACTTC
many	TRBJ2-1	TRBV15	TRBD2	CATSRAGTSARNEQFF	TGTGCCACCAGCAGAGCCGGGACTAGCGCCAGAAATGAGCAGTTCTTC
few	TRBJ2-1	TRBV20-1	NA	CSAREVIAEQFF	TGCAGTGCTAGAGAAGTTATTGCTGAGCAGTTCTTC
many	TRBJ2-5	TRBV10-3	TRBD2	CATASPGKGGETQYF	TGTGCCACCGCAAGTCCGGGAAAGGGAGGGGAGACCCAGTACTTC